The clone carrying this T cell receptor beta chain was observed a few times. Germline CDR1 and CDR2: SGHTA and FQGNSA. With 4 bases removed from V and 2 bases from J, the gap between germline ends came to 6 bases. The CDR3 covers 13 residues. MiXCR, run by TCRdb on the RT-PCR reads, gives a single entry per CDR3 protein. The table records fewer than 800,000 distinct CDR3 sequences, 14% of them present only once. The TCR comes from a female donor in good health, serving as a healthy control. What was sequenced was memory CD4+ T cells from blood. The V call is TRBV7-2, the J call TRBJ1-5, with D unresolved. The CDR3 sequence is CASSSAGNQPQHF. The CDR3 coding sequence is TGTGCCAGCAGCTCTGCCGGCAATCAGCCCCAGCATTTT.